This TCR beta chain was documented in a study of blood T cell repertoires in COVID-19. Original analysis: Reference gene primer amplification gave estimated nucleated cell counts. Generated by immunoSEQ multiplex PCR, the TCRdb table keeps only in-frame clones and is missing some. Clonal size and the V and J genes are those of that table, whereas D and trimming came from the DNA. Seen here are about 270,000 clones, approximately 90% observed once, and the top ten hold approximately 2.9%. This clone was seen more than once but under ten times. Living in under 30 US areas, the participants were between roughly 18 and 95 years of age. Participant reports of clinical history set cohort assignment. The sample taken for sequencing was PBMCs or T cells enriched from blood (not recorded which). The TCR comes from a man in his forties who had been exposed to COVID-19.

The CDR3 nucleotides are TGTGCCAGCAGCCAAGATAGGACTAGCAGCTACAATGAGCAGTTCTTC. This translates into CASSQDRTSSYNEQFF. The V call is TRBV14, the J call TRBJ2-1; 8 nucleotides align to TRBD2. Germline CDR1 SGHDN, CDR2 FVKESK. After removal of 0 bases from V and 3 bases from J, the junction contained 4 bases not matched to a gene. This CDR3 comprises 16 residues. Full variable domain (outside the CDR3, taken from reference TRBV14 and TRBJ2-1): EAGVTQFPSHSVIEKGQTVTLRCDPISGHDNLYWYRRVMGKEIKFLLHFVKESKQDESGMPNNRFLAERTGGTYSTLKVQPAELEDSGVYFCASSQDRTSSYNEQFFGPGTRLTVL.